Presented here are 21 T cell receptor beta chains from one specimen sequenced in a study of T cells in narcolepsy. The table came from immunoSEQ multiplex PCR; TCRdb's copy has only in-frame clones and leaves some out. Here the sample spans some 30,000 clones, around 87% being singletons. The specimen was memory (CD45RA-) CD4+ T cells from blood. The receptor source for this set is a human donor in good health.

The chain uses TRBV10-3 and TRBJ2-5; 10 bases agree with TRBD1. In germline, CDR1 is ENHRY, CDR2 SYGVKD. V lost 3 bases to trimming and J lost 2 bases; unmatched junction nucleotides: 6. The length of the CDR3 is 16 residues. CDR3 loop: CAISDPGTGAQETQYF. CDR3 coding DNA: TGTGCCATCAGTGACCCCGGGACAGGGGCGCAAGAGACCCAGTACTTC.

This sequence joins TRBV5-1 and TRBJ1-1; D is possibly TRBD1 (6 bases). Trimming took off 4 bases at V and 2 bases at J, with 9 bases between the two ends. This CDR3 is 13 amino acids long. CDR1 SGHRS and CDR2 YFSETQ come from the germline V gene. CDR3 protein: CASSRGTNTEAFF. The CDR3 region has the DNA TGCGCCAGCAGCAGAGGGACAAACACTGAAGCTTTCTTT.

This chain joins TRBV6-6 and TRBJ2-5, with 7 bases aligning to TRBD1. The J call may be mistaken, given a closer DNA end match to TRBJ2-7. CDR1 is MNHNY, CDR2 SVGAGI, per germline (reference sequence). The CDR3 runs to 13 residues. This chain's CDR3 is CASSQSRDSEQYF. CDR3 in DNA: TGTGCCAGCAGTCAATCTCGGGACAGCGAGCAGTACTTC.

The rearrangement joins TRBV2 to TRBJ2-7; perhaps TRBD2 as D (5 bases). Germline CDR1 reads SNHLY; CDR2 reads FYNNEI. This CDR3 spans 15 amino acids. V was cut by 6 bases and J by 0 bases, with 15 bases left in between. DNA for the CDR3: TGTGCCAGCAGGAGACTCGGGATTAGCTCCTACGAGCAGTACTTC. It specifies CASRRLGISSYEQYF.

This clone showed up just once. The chain joins TRBV28 to TRBJ2-1; D gene unclear. V was clipped by 3 bases and J by 3 bases, with 15 bases between them. The CDR3 sequence is 16 residues long. From germline, CDR1 is MDHEN and CDR2 SYDVKM. The CDR3 DNA follows: TGTGCCAGCAGTTTCCCCGGGCCTCACATCTACAATGAGCAGTTCTTC. Its translation: CASSFPGPHIYNEQFF. Together with reference TRBV28 and TRBJ2-1, the CDR3 gives the full variable domain: DVKVTQSSRYLVKRTGEKVFLECVQDMDHENMFWYRQDPGLGLRLIYFSYDVKMKEKGDIPEGYSVSREKKERFSLILESASTNQTSMYLCASSFPGPHIYNEQFFGPGTRLTVL.

The CDR3 bases are TGTGCCAGCAGTTCAGCGGGACAGGCTAATGAAAAACTGTTTTTT. Encoded protein: CASSSAGQANEKLFF. The chain uses TRBV5-4 and TRBJ1-4; 8 nucleotides line up with TRBD1. Trimming at V came to 5 bases and at J to 3 bases, leaving 6 bases not matched to a gene. Per germline, CDR1 SGHNT and CDR2 YYREEE (reference sequence). The CDR3 consists of 15 residues.

The V and J genes are TRBV21-1 and TRBJ2-7; the table gives TRBD2 as D, unverified against the DNA. TRBV21-1 is a known pseudogene. CDR3 length: 10 amino acids. CDR3 sequence (DNA): TGTGCCAGCCCCTCTCGGGAGCAGTACTTC. It encodes CASPSREQYF.

The CDR3 loop reads CASSQALTSFTDTQYF. The CDR3 coding sequence is TGCGCCAGCAGCCAAGCCTTGACTAGCTTCACAGATACGCAGTATTTT. The V and J genes are TRBV4-3 and TRBJ2-3, with TRBD2 matching 7 bases. This CDR3 region has 16 residues. V dropped 1 base and J dropped 2; count of bases not matched to a gene: 6. Germline CDR1 is LGHNA and CDR2 is YSLEER.

CDR3 DNA: TGTGCCAGCGCCTTTAGGGCCGGGGGCACAGATACGCAGTATTTT. Protein sequence: CASAFRAGGTDTQYF. The V call is TRBV7-3, the J call TRBJ2-3; TRBD2 might be the D (5 bases). The CDR3 extends over 15 amino acids. Trimming shortened V by 8 bases and J by 1 base, and 16 bases separated the two germline ends. Germline V gene lookup returns CDR1 SGHTA and CDR2 FQGTGA.

This clone is a singleton in its sample. The gene calls are TRBV14 and TRBJ2-1; D is unclear. The V end lost 4 bases, the J end lost 6 bases, and 19 bases lay between the germline ends. This CDR3 contains 16 residues. Germline CDR1 and CDR2: SGHDN and FVKESK. CDR3: CASSPNRVFVGNEQFF. The DNA of the CDR3 is TGTGCCAGCAGCCCCAATAGGGTCTTTGTGGGCAATGAGCAGTTCTTC.

The chain is built from TRBV6-1 and TRBJ1-6; D unclear. Germline values: CDR1 MNHNS, CDR2 SASEGT. The CDR3 runs to 14 residues. Between the trimmed V and J ends, which lost 3 bases and 5 bases, there was a span of 8 bases. In nucleotides, the CDR3 is TGTGCCAGCAGTGATCGGTTTAATAATTCACCCCTCCACTTT. It specifies CASSDRFNNSPLHF.

The CDR3 loop is CASSLDQGSHYGYTF. The CDR3 nucleotides are TGCGCCAGCAGCTTGGACCAGGGCTCCCACTATGGCTACACCTTC. V is TRBV5-1 and J is TRBJ1-2; tentative D call: TRBD1 (5 bases). V was pared by 0 bases and J by 3 bases, with 12 bases between. The CDR3 consists of 15 residues. Per germline, CDR1 SGHRS and CDR2 YFSETQ.

This sequence joins TRBV5-1 and TRBJ1-1; no firm D call. The germline V gene encodes CDR1 SGHRS and CDR2 YFSETQ. V was cut by 0 bases and J by 0 bases, with 9 bases left in between. The CDR3 length is 15 residues. The CDR3 DNA reads as TGCGCCAGCAGCTTGGGGGCGATTATGAACACTGAAGCTTTCTTT. It encodes CASSLGAIMNTEAFF.

With respect to this clone: At one boundary the junction diverges from the germline segment, which might be a read error. This chain links TRBV25-1 with TRBJ1-5; D unresolved. There are 14 residues in the CDR3. CDR1 MGHDK and CDR2 SYGVNS come from the germline V gene. The CDR3, as DNA: TGTACCAGCAGTGAATCTGGGTGGGTACAGCCCCAGCATTTT. Its translation is CTSSESGWVQPQHF.

This chain uses TRBV6-5 with TRBJ1-2, with TRBD1 matching 9 bases. The CDR3 has 14 amino acids. Germline values: CDR1 MNHEY, CDR2 SVGAGI. V was clipped by 7 bases and J by 6 bases; unmatched bases: 9. The CDR3 loop is CASIYTGGGNGYTF. DNA of the CDR3: TGTGCCAGCATTTATACAGGGGGCGGAAATGGCTACACCTTC.

The rearrangement joins TRBV2 to TRBJ2-4; 9 positions match TRBD1. V lost 6 bases, J lost 0 bases, and 0 bases stayed unmatched. The germline gives CDR1 SNHLY, CDR2 FYNNEI. The CDR3 spans 14 residues. The chain's CDR3 is CASRGQGAKNIQYF. CDR3 DNA: TGTGCCAGCAGGGGACAGGGAGCCAAAAACATTCAGTACTTC.

The V gene is TRBV19, the J gene TRBJ1-6, with D unresolved. Trimming shortened V by 7 bases and J by 9 bases, and 16 bases separated the two germline ends. CDR3 length equals 14 residues. CDR1 and CDR2 from the germline V gene are LNHDA and SQIVND (reference sequence). In DNA, the CDR3 is TGTGCCAGTACCGAGGCCCAGGAGACTTCACCCCTCCACTTT. Translating gives CASTEAQETSPLHF.

The chain uses TRBV5-1 and TRBJ2-7, with 10 bases identical to TRBD1. CDR3 length: 14 amino acids. Germline assignment: CDR1 SGHRS and CDR2 YFSETQ. V shed 4 bases, J shed 3 bases, and the junction held 4 bases outside the gene matches. CDR3 nucleotide sequence: TGCGCCAGCAGCGCGACAGGGGGCATCTACGAGCAGTACTTC. Protein product: CASSATGGIYEQYF. The full variable domain, in which reference TRBV5-1 and TRBJ2-7 provide the parts outside the CDR3, is KAGVTQTPRYLIKTRGQQVTLSCSPISGHRSVSWYQQTPGQGLQFLFEYFSETQRNKGNFPGRFSGRQFSNSRSEMNVSTLELGDSALYLCASSATGGIYEQYFGPGTRLTVT.

The V call is TRBV4-1, the J call TRBJ1-1; TRBD1 matches at 11 bases. The CDR3 spans 16 residues. V gave up 4 bases and J gave up 3 bases; unmatched junction bases: 7. Germline V gene sequence: CDR1 MGHRA, CDR2 YSYEKL. CDR3 nucleotide sequence: TGCGCCAGCAGCCGCGGGACAGGGGGGTTCGACACTGAAGCTTTCTTT. Protein: CASSRGTGGFDTEAFF.

V is TRBV7-3 and J is TRBJ1-2; possible D gene TRBD1, 6 bases. Germline-derived CDR1 and CDR2 are SGHTA and FQGTGA. V was trimmed by 5 bases and J by 1 base, leaving 8 bases between them. The CDR3 loop spans 13 amino acids. CDR3 coding DNA: TGTGCCAGCAGCCAGGACAGTAACTATGGCTACACCTTC. This sequence encodes CASSQDSNYGYTF.

This chain joins TRBV11-3 and TRBJ2-5, with 7 positions matching TRBD1. The CDR3 is 15 amino acids. Germline V gene sequence: CDR1 SGHNT, CDR2 YENEEA. Trimming removed 6 bases from V and 5 bases from J; junction bases left unmatched: 12. The CDR3 region has the DNA TGTGCCAGCAGTCGAGGGGGCGCGAGTGGGGAGACCCAGTACTTC. Translation: CASSRGGASGETQYF.